The rows below give T cell receptor beta chains drawn from one sample of a study of patients and donors after allogeneic stem cell transplantation. TCRdb itself ran the RT-PCR reads through MiXCR, one entry per CDR3 protein. The sample holds about 110,000 distinct CDR3 sequences, roughly 35% seen once. Sequenced: blood, either unsorted or a sorted T cell fraction (not recorded which). Every receptor here comes from a human donor who was either an allogeneic HSCT recipient or a stem cell or donor lymphocyte infusion donor (not recorded which). It is not recorded whose cells these are; they may come from a transplant donor. Both conserved end residues are part of each CDR3. Fields, in order: CDR3 DNA, CDR3 protein, J gene, clone size, V gene, D gene. The D gene is left open where the match is weak. Clone size is stated in some rows and not others, as once, few, many or a class when expanded.

CDR3 DNA: TGCAGTGCTAGAGAAATGGCCACAGATACGCAGTATTTT
CDR3 protein: CSAREMATDTQYF
J gene: TRBJ2-3
clone size: NA
V gene: TRBV20-1
D gene: NA

CDR3 DNA: TGCAGTGCTACCGGACAGTTAAATCAGCCCCAGCATTTT
CDR3 protein: CSATGQLNQPQHF
J gene: TRBJ1-5
clone size: many
V gene: TRBV20-1
D gene: NA

CDR3 DNA: TGCAGTGCCAGTTGGGACAGGGTGAACACTGAAGCTTTCTTT
CDR3 protein: CSASWDRVNTEAFF
J gene: TRBJ1-1
clone size: NA
V gene: TRBV20-1
D gene: TRBD1

CDR3 DNA: TGTGCCAGCTCACCTCCGGTGGACGGTAGCAGCACAGATACGCAGTATTTT
CDR3 protein: CASSPPVDGSSTDTQYF
J gene: TRBJ2-3
clone size: few
V gene: TRBV18
D gene: NA

CDR3 DNA: TGTGCCAGCAGCCACAACCGGGACGGCCACGAGCAGTACTTC
CDR3 protein: CASSHNRDGHEQYF
J gene: TRBJ2-7
clone size: NA
V gene: TRBV4-2
D gene: NA

CDR3 DNA: TGTGCCAGCAGCTTAAGACCCACAGGAGAGCAGTTCTTC
CDR3 protein: CASSLRPTGEQFF
J gene: TRBJ2-1
clone size: few
V gene: TRBV7-2
D gene: NA

CDR3 DNA: TGCAGCGTTGAACTAGGGTGGATGCCCGGGGAGCTGTTTTTT
CDR3 protein: CSVELGWMPGELFF
J gene: TRBJ2-2
clone size: NA
V gene: TRBV29-1
D gene: NA

CDR3 DNA: TGTGCCAGCAGCCTACGGACTAGCAGGGGAATGGCTGAGCAGTTCTTC
CDR3 protein: CASSLRTSRGMAEQFF
J gene: TRBJ2-1
clone size: NA
V gene: TRBV7-6
D gene: TRBD2

CDR3 DNA: TGTGCCAGCAGCGCCTACCTAGCAACAGATACGCAGTATTTT
CDR3 protein: CASSAYLATDTQYF
J gene: TRBJ2-3
clone size: NA
V gene: TRBV7-2
D gene: NA

CDR3 DNA: TGTGCCAGCAGTGGCGGAAACACCATATATTTT
CDR3 protein: CASSGGNTIYF
J gene: TRBJ1-3
clone size: few
V gene: TRBV25-1
D gene: NA